The source of this T cell receptor beta chain is a study of metastatic and nonmetastatic thyroid tumors. Overall study: A comparison of repertoires was made across blood and tumor or nodule tissue from malignant and benign thyroid patients. Whole-study findings and limits: It was reported that TCR beta diversity was significantly higher in malignant thyroid tumors than benign nodules, in blood and tumor.

Authors' processing steps: The study's classifier, a distant-metastasis tool for papillary thyroid cancer, was built using CDR3 differences across clinicopathological groups. TCRdb re-clonotyped the PCR reads via MiXCR. The V and J calls, along with clone size, are taken from TCRdb and not from the paper's own processing. The data hold about 22,000 clones, with 13% to 15% observed a single time. This clone was recorded at least ten times. Its specificity is unknown. Thyroid surgery took place with no prior treatment in any patient. Trimming left V 2 bases short and J 9 bases short, with 17 bases between. There are 13 residues in the CDR3. Germline values: CDR1 DFQATT, CDR2 SNEGSKA (reference sequence).

This TCR was recovered from a female donor with papillary thyroid cancer or a benign thyroid nodule (not recorded which). Some clones in this sample may be carry-over from other donors' samples. This rearrangement joins TRBV20-1 to TRBJ2-7; a weak D match, TRBD2 (5 bases). Sequencing used tumor tissue. The CDR3 sequence is CSARPPTGRGQYF. The CDR3 coding sequence is TGCAGTGCTAGACCCCCAACTGGACGGGGGCAGTACTTC.